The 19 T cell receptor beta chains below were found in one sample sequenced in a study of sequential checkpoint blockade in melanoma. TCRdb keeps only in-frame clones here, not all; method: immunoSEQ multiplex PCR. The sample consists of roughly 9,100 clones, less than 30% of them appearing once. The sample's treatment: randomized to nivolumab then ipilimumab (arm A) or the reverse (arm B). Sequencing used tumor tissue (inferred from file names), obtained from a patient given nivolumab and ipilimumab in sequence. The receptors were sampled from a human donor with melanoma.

As DNA, the CDR3 is TGTGCCAGCAGTCTAGCGGGGGGTATGTCAGATACGCAGTATTTT. Translated, it gives CASSLAGGMSDTQYF. V and J are TRBV6-8 and TRBJ2-3; 11 positions match TRBD2. The junction had 5 bases not matched to a gene; V was cut back by 5 bases and J by 4 bases. The CDR3 length is 15 residues. Germline CDR1 is MNHGY and CDR2 is SAAAGT.

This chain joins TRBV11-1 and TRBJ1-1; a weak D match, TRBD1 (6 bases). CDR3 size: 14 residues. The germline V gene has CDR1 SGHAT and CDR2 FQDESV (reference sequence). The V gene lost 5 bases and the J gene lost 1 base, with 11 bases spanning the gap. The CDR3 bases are TGTGCCAGCAGCCAAGGACAGCAGAACACTGAAGCTTTCTTT. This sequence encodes CASSQGQQNTEAFF.

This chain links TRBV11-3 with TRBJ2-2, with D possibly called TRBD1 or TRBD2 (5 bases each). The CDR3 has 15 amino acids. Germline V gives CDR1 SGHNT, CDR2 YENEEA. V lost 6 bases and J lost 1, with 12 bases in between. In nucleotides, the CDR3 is TGTGCCAGCAGGACGGGTGGGGGGAACACCGGGGAGCTGTTTTTT. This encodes CASRTGGGNTGELFF.

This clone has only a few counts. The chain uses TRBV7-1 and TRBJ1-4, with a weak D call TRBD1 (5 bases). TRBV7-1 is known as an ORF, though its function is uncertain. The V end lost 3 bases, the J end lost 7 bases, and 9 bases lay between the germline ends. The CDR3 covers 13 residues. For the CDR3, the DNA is TGTGCCAGCAGCTCTTTAGGGGCTGAAAAACTGTTTTTT. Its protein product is CASSSLGAEKLFF.

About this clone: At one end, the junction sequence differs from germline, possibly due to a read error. The CDR3 DNA reads as TGTGCCAGCAGTTACTCGACGTGGCAGATCGAAAAGCTGTTTTTT. Translating it yields CASSYSTWQIEKLFF. The chain joins TRBV6-8 to TRBJ1-4; D remains ambiguous. Germline CDR1 is MNHGY and CDR2 is SAAAGT. CDR3 size: 15 residues.

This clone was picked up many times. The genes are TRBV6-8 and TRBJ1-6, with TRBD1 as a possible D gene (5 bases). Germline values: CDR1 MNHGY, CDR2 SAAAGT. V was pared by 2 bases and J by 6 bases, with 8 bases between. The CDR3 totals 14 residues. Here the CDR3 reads CASSYKGSNSPLHF. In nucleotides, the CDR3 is TGTGCCAGCAGTTACAAGGGGAGTAATTCACCCCTCCACTTT.

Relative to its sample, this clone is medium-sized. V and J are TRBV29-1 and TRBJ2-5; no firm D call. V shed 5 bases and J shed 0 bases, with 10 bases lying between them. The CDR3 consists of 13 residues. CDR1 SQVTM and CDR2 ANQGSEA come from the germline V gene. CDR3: CSVKVSDQETQYF. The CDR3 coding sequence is TGCAGCGTTAAGGTTTCGGACCAAGAGACCCAGTACTTC.

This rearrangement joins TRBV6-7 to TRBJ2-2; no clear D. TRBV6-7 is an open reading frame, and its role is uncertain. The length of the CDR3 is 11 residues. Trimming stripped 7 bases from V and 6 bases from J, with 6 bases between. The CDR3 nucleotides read TGTGCCAGCAAGTGGTCCGGGGAGCTGTTTTTT. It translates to CASKWSGELFF.

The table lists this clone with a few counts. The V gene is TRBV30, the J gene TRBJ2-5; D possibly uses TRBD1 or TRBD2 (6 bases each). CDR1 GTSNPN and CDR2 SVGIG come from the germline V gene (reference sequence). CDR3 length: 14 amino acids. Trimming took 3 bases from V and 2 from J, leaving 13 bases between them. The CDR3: CAWSLRGVQETQYF. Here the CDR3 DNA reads TGTGCCTGGAGCCTAAGGGGGGTTCAAGAGACCCAGTACTTC.

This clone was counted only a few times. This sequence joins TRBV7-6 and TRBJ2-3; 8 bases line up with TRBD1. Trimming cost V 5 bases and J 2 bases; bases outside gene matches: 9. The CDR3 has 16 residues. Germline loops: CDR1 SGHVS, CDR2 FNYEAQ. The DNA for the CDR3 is TGTGCCAGCAGCCATGCACAGGGGGAACTCACAGATACGCAGTATTTT. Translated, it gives CASSHAQGELTDTQYF. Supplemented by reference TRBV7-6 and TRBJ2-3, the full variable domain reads GAGVSQSPRYKVTKRGQDVALRCDPISGHVSLYWYRQALGQGPEFLTYFNYEAQQDKSGLPNDRFSAERPEGSISTLTIQRTEQRDSAMYRCASSHAQGELTDTQYFGPGTRLTVL.

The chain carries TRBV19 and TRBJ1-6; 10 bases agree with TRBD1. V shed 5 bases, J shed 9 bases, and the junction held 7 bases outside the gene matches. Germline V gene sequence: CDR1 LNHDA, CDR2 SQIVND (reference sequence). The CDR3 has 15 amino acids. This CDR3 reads CASSPPGQGTSPLHF. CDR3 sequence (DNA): TGTGCCAGTAGTCCTCCGGGACAGGGGACTTCACCCCTCCACTTT.

CDR3 residues: CASSMGVTGELFF. DNA for the CDR3: TGTGCCAGCAGCATGGGGGTCACCGGGGAGCTGTTTTTT. The chain joins TRBV6-8 to TRBJ2-2; perhaps D is TRBD1 or TRBD2 (5 bases each). Deletions cut 6 bases from V and 4 bases from J, with 9 bases between. The length of the CDR3 is 13 residues. Germline loops: CDR1 MNHGY, CDR2 SAAAGT.

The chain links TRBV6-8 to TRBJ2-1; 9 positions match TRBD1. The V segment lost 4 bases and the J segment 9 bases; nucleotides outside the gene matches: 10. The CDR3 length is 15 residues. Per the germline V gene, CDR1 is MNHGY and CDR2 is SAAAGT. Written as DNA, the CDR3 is TGTGCCAGCAGTTCCTCCGGGACAGGGTTCGGTGAGCAGTTCTTC. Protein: CASSSSGTGFGEQFF.

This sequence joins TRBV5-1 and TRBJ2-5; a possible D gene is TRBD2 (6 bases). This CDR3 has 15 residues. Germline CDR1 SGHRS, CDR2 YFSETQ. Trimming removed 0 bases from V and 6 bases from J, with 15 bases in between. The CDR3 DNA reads TGCGCCAGCAGCTTGGCCTTGGGCGGGGCAAAGACCCAGTACTTC. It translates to CASSLALGGAKTQYF.

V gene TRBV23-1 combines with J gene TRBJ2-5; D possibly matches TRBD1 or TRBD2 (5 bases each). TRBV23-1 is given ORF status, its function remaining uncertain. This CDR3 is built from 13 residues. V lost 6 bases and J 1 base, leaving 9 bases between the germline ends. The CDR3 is CASSLGVQETQYF. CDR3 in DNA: TGCGCCAGCAGCTTGGGGGTCCAAGAGACCCAGTACTTC.

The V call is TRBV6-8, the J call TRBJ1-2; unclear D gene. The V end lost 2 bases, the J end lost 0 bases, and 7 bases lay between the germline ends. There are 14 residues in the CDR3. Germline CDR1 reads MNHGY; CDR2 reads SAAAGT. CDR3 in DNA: TGTGCCAGCAGTTACGGGGAGACTAACTATGGCTACACCTTC. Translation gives CASSYGETNYGYTF.

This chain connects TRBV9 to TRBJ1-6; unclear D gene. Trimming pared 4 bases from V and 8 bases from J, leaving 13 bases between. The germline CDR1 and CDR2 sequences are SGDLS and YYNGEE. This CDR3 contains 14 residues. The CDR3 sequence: CASSPEGMDSPLHF. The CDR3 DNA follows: TGTGCCAGCAGCCCCGAGGGCATGGATTCACCCCTCCACTTT.

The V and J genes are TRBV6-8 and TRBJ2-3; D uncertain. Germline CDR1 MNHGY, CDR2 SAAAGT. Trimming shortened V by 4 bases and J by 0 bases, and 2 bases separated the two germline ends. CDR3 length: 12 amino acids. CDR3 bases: TGTGCCAGCAGTTTGAGCACAGATACGCAGTATTTT. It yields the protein CASSLSTDTQYF.

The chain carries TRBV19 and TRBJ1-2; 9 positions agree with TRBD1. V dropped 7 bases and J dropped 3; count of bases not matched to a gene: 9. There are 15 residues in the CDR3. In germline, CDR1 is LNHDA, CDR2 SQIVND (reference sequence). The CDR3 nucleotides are TGTGCCAGTAAGACCGGGACAGGGAATTACTATGGCTACACCTTC. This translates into CASKTGTGNYYGYTF.